This T cell receptor (beta chain) was obtained from a study of T-cell memory formation after mild COVID-19. The wider study: Across donors, TCR clusters were largely donor specific.

This clonotype was observed a handful of times. Its antigen remains unknown. The study's findings and limits: Whereas later expanders leaned CD4+, clones contracting day 15 to 85 showed a balanced CD4/CD8 makeup.

TCRdb re-analysed the 5' RACE reads in MiXCR, keeping a single row per CDR3 protein. The repertoire holds about 430,000 distinct CDR3 sequences, with under 20% as singletons. Between the trimmed V and J ends, which lost 3 bases and 7 bases, there was a span of 5 bases. The CDR3 runs 12 residues. Looked up from germline, CDR1 is SGDLS and CDR2 is YYNGEE. This TCR was recovered from a man younger than 30 who had mild COVID-19 (a few samples of this study predate the infection). Cell type and time point are not known. Material for sequencing was PBMCs or a T cell subset sorted from them (not recorded which). The rearrangement joins TRBV9 to TRBJ1-6; D is undetermined. The CDR3 loop is CASSDLNSPLHF. The CDR3 DNA sequence: TGTGCCAGCAGCGATCTAAATTCACCCCTCCACTTT.